Below, 32 T cell receptor beta chains from the same sample are listed, as sequenced in a study of PD-L1 blockade in urothelial cancer. Indicated time point: pretreatment peripheral blood. Profiling relied on immunoSEQ multiplex PCR, and the TCRdb table lists in-frame clones only, not all of them. The sample has about 130,000 clones; 70% to 85% are singletons. The specimen was PBMCs, collected around atezolizumab (anti-PD-L1) treatment. The receptors were gathered from a man aged 50-59 years with urothelial cancer.

The J gene is TRBJ1-4, the V gene TRBV6-5; D not resolved. CDR1 is MNHEY and CDR2 is SVGAGI in the germline V gene. The V gene lost 10 bases and the J gene lost 0 bases, with 12 bases spanning the gap. CDR3 length equals 14 residues. The CDR3 is CANLVIPTNEKLFF. The CDR3 DNA reads as TGTGCCAACCTAGTCATCCCAACTAATGAAAAACTGTTTTTT.

The chain combines TRBV19 with TRBJ2-1; no clear D gene. The CDR3 runs to 14 residues. CDR1 and CDR2 (germline): LNHDA, SQIVND (reference sequence). Trimming removed 0 bases at V and 4 bases at J, with 7 bases between. For the CDR3, the DNA is TGTGCCAGTAGTATAGATAGAGAATACAATGAGCAGTTCTTC. It codes for CASSIDREYNEQFF.

This chain uses TRBV7-2 with TRBJ1-1; 9 bases match TRBD1. The ends lost 4 bases at V and 0 bases at J; junction bases unmatched: 6. The CDR3 totals 16 residues. Germline CDR1 and CDR2: SGHTA and FQGNSA. The chain's CDR3 is CASSSTQGAMNTEAFF. The CDR3 DNA reads TGTGCCAGCAGCTCGACACAGGGGGCTATGAACACTGAAGCTTTCTTT.

This clone was seen a few times. This chain joins TRBV13 and TRBJ2-3; 13 positions agree with TRBD2. With 5 bases clipped from V and 8 bases from J, the junction kept 10 bases outside the gene matches. Per germline, CDR1 PRHDT and CDR2 FYEKMQ (reference sequence). The CDR3 extends over 16 amino acids. For the CDR3, the DNA is TGTGCCAGCAGCCCATTACTAGCGGGAGGGGTTCTTACGCAGTATTTT. Its translation: CASSPLLAGGVLTQYF.

This clone occurred a few times. J is TRBJ1-2 and V is TRBV27; D may be TRBD1 (6 bases). Trimming removed 3 bases at V and 0 bases at J, with 14 bases between. Germline values: CDR1 MNHEY, CDR2 SMNVEV (reference sequence). This CDR3 has 16 residues. The CDR3 sequence is CASSFSGQRANYGYTF. CDR3 nucleotide sequence: TGTGCCAGCAGTTTCTCCGGACAGCGAGCTAACTATGGCTACACCTTC.

The rearrangement joins TRBV6-1 to TRBJ1-1; weak D call: TRBD1 (5 bases). Germline loops: CDR1 MNHNS, CDR2 SASEGT. The length of the CDR3 is 15 residues. With 0 bases removed from V and 4 bases from J, the gap between germline ends came to 12 bases. This CDR3 is CASSEAGGPITEAFF. CDR3 nucleotides: TGTGCCAGCAGTGAAGCGGGGGGTCCGATCACTGAAGCTTTCTTT.

The CDR3 sequence: CASSTGTSTSTDTQYF. CDR3 in DNA: TGTGCCAGCAGCACCGGGACTAGCACTAGCACAGATACGCAGTATTTT. The rearrangement uses TRBV5-8 and TRBJ2-3; 9 nucleotides align to TRBD2. With V trimmed by 4 bases and J by 0 bases, 6 bases remained unmatched. This CDR3 is built from 16 residues. Germline CDR1 is SGHTS and CDR2 is YDEGEE.

The chain links TRBV5-1 to TRBJ2-1, with 8 bases lining up with TRBD2. CDR3 length equals 14 residues. Germline CDR1 and CDR2: SGHRS and YFSETQ. V shed 4 bases and J 8 bases; nucleotides not matched to a gene: 8. This CDR3 reads CASSISGTLDEQFF. The DNA of the CDR3 is TGCGCCAGCAGCATTAGCGGGACCCTTGATGAGCAGTTCTTC.

This clone was found once. The rearrangement joins TRBV7-3 to TRBJ2-2; 8 bases are shared with TRBD2. This CDR3 is 15 amino acids long. The V gene end was trimmed by 5 bases and the J gene end by 4 bases; junction bases not matched to a gene: 6. CDR1 is SGHTA, CDR2 FQGTGA, per germline. This chain's CDR3 is CASSVSGRSTGELFF. The CDR3 nucleotides read TGTGCCAGCAGCGTGAGCGGGAGAAGCACCGGGGAGCTGTTTTTT.

This clone was observed once. Here the CDR3 DNA reads TGTGCCACTTGGGGAGGGATAGCCAAAAACATTCAGTACTTC. It translates to CATWGGIAKNIQYF. The chain has TRBV19 and TRBJ2-4; 7 nucleotides agree with TRBD2. The CDR3 extends over 14 amino acids. The germline gives CDR1 LNHDA, CDR2 SQIVND (reference sequence). Trimming at V came to 10 bases and at J to 0 bases, leaving 6 bases not matched to a gene.

This rearrangement joins TRBV5-1 to TRBJ1-2; 9 nucleotides line up with TRBD1. The CDR3 contains 16 residues. Germline CDR1 and CDR2: SGHRS and YFSETQ. J was trimmed by 3 bases and V by 5 bases; bases with no gene match: 11. The CDR3 loop is CASRPTGTGLDYGYTF. The CDR3, as DNA: TGCGCCAGCAGACCGACTGGGACAGGGTTGGACTATGGCTACACCTTC. Full variable domain (rest looked up from reference TRBV5-1 and TRBJ1-2): KAGVTQTPRYLIKTRGQQVTLSCSPISGHRSVSWYQQTPGQGLQFLFEYFSETQRNKGNFPGRFSGRQFSNSRSEMNVSTLELGDSALYLCASRPTGTGLDYGYTFGSGTRLTVV.

This clone was seen a single time. The chain recombines TRBV13 with TRBJ2-5; 8 bases agree with TRBD1. Germline CDR1 reads PRHDT; CDR2 reads FYEKMQ (reference sequence). The CDR3 length is 14 residues. The J segment lost 4 bases and the V segment lost 5 bases, leaving 6 bases of the junction unmatched. CDR3 nucleotides: TGTGCCAGCAGCCGACAGGGGAAAGGAGAGACCCAGTACTTC. Its translation: CASSRQGKGETQYF.

As concerns this clone: A read error may produce the germline difference seen at one junction end. V and J are TRBV7-7 and TRBJ2-5; no definite D call. The CDR3 spans 13 residues. Germline values: CDR1 SSHAT, CDR2 FNYEAQ (reference sequence). This CDR3 reads CASSFSAEETQYF. CDR3 nucleotide sequence: TGTGCTAGCAGCTTTTCCGCGGAAGAGACCCAGTACTTC.

The J gene is TRBJ2-5, the V gene TRBV11-2; the D gene is possibly TRBD1 (6 bases). Trimming left V 5 bases short and J 5 bases short, with 12 bases between. This CDR3 has 13 amino acids. Germline loops: CDR1 SGHAT, CDR2 FQNNGV. The CDR3: CASSPGARETQYF. CDR3 bases: TGTGCCAGCAGCCCAGGGGCCAGGGAGACCCAGTACTTC.

The chain has TRBV5-5 and TRBJ2-2, with D unclear. V was shortened by 5 bases and J by 6 bases, with 17 bases between the two germline ends. Germline V gives CDR1 SGHKS, CDR2 YYEKEE (reference sequence). The CDR3 loop spans 15 amino acids. Here the CDR3 reads CASRGGDLDSGELFF. The CDR3 DNA is TGTGCCAGCAGGGGTGGAGACCTCGACTCCGGGGAGCTGTTTTTT.

A few counts support this clone. V usage is TRBV28 and J usage is TRBJ2-1; 11 bases align to TRBD2. The junction had 1 base not matched to a gene; V was cut back by 9 bases and J by 6 bases. CDR3 length equals 12 residues. CDR1 and CDR2 from the germline V gene are MDHEN and SYDVKM. The DNA for the CDR3 is TGTGCCAGTAGCGGGAGGGCCAATGAGCAGTTCTTC. Translation gives CASSGRANEQFF.

The rearrangement joins TRBV5-1 to TRBJ2-7; 8 bases agree with TRBD2. The CDR3 covers 13 residues. Per germline, CDR1 SGHRS and CDR2 YFSETQ. CDR3 sequence reads: CGMSLAGGYEQYF. CDR3 in DNA: TGCGGTATGTCCCTGGCGGGAGGCTACGAGCAGTACTTC.

This chain joins TRBV5-6 and TRBJ2-7; 8 positions match TRBD2. Germline CDR1 SGHDT, CDR2 YYEEEE. The CDR3 is made up of 14 amino acids. V lost 4 bases and J lost 2; bases outside the gene matches: 5. CDR3 sequence reads: CASSGSGSTYEQYF. The CDR3 nucleotides are TGTGCCAGCAGCGGAAGCGGGAGCACCTACGAGCAGTACTTC.

The chain recombines TRBV29-1 with TRBJ2-7; 9 bases agree with TRBD2. CDR1 and CDR2 (germline): SQVTM, ANQGSEA. V lost 6 bases, J lost 2 bases, and 11 bases stayed unmatched. CDR3 length equals 15 residues. CDR3 sequence reads: CSVDLGLAGPYEQYF. As DNA, the CDR3 is TGCAGCGTCGACCTAGGGCTAGCGGGGCCCTACGAGCAGTACTTC.

The V call is TRBV5-1, the J call TRBJ2-7; D is possibly TRBD2 (5 bases). V lost 4 bases, J lost 2 bases, and 13 bases lay in between. CDR1 is SGHRS, CDR2 YFSETQ, per germline. This CDR3 spans 14 amino acids. The CDR3 coding sequence is TGCGCCAGCAGCGGGGAAGACGGGACCTACGAGCAGTACTTC. Its protein product is CASSGEDGTYEQYF.

The V and J genes are TRBV5-4 and TRBJ2-5, with D possibly TRBD2 on 5 matching bases. V was shortened by 3 bases and J by 2 bases, with 11 bases between the two germline ends. The CDR3 has 14 amino acids. The germline CDR1 and CDR2 sequences are SGHNT and YYREEE (reference sequence). CDR3 sequence: CASSSSGDQETQYF. In nucleotides, the CDR3 is TGTGCCAGCAGCTCCTCCGGGGATCAAGAGACCCAGTACTTC. Together with reference TRBV5-4 and TRBJ2-5, the CDR3 gives the full variable domain: ETGVTQSPTHLIKTRGQQVTLRCSSQSGHNTVSWYQQALGQGPQFIFQYYREEENGRGNFPPRFSGLQFPNYSSELNVNALELDDSALYLCASSSSGDQETQYFGPGTRLLVL.

The CDR3 spells CASSYSMAGGNSPLHF. The CDR3 bases are TGTGCCAGCAGTTACTCGATGGCAGGGGGTAATTCACCCCTCCACTTT. The chain couples TRBV6-5 to TRBJ1-6, with 7 bases identical to TRBD1. The germline CDR1 and CDR2 sequences are MNHEY and SVGAGI. The length of the CDR3 is 16 residues. Unmatched junction bases numbered 5, after V lost 0 bases and J lost 6 bases.

The chain links TRBV19 to TRBJ1-3; TRBD1 agrees at 7 bases. The CDR3 has 14 amino acids. Germline CDR1 LNHDA, CDR2 SQIVND (reference sequence). V lost 10 bases and J lost 2; bases outside the gene matches: 8. The CDR3 loop reads CATSRRGTGNTIYF. The CDR3 bases are TGTGCCACCTCACGCAGGGGGACTGGAAACACCATATATTTT.

This chain connects TRBV28 to TRBJ2-2; 7 bases align to TRBD1. Germline CDR1 and CDR2: MDHEN and SYDVKM. This CDR3 comprises 15 residues. V shed 5 bases, J shed 4 bases, and the junction held 7 bases outside the gene matches. In DNA, the CDR3 is TGTGCCAGCAGTGGAGGACAGGCCGCCACCGGGGAGCTGTTTTTT. This codes for CASSGGQAATGELFF. The full variable domain, completed using reference TRBV28 and TRBJ2-2, is DVKVTQSSRYLVKRTGEKVFLECVQDMDHENMFWYRQDPGLGLRLIYFSYDVKMKEKGDIPEGYSVSREKKERFSLILESASTNQTSMYLCASSGGQAATGELFFGEGSRLTVL.

The chain uses TRBV11-2 and TRBJ2-2; no firm D call. With 4 bases removed from V and 9 bases from J, the gap between germline ends came to 15 bases. Germline assignment: CDR1 SGHAT and CDR2 FQNNGV. The CDR3 extends over 14 amino acids. The CDR3 loop is CASSSAAGFWELFF. CDR3 coding DNA: TGTGCCAGCAGCTCGGCGGCTGGGTTTTGGGAGCTGTTTTTT.

The rearrangement uses TRBV7-9 and TRBJ1-1; D gene uncertain. The CDR3 covers 14 residues. CDR1 and CDR2 from the germline V gene are SEHNR and FQNEAQ (reference sequence). Trimming took off 3 bases at V and 4 bases at J, with 12 bases between the two ends. CDR3 protein: CASSFARGGTEAFF. CDR3 coding DNA: TGTGCCAGCAGCTTTGCACGGGGAGGCACTGAAGCTTTCTTT.

V and J are TRBV7-9 and TRBJ2-1; TRBD2 matches at 7 bases. Trimming cost V 2 bases and J 5 bases; bases outside gene matches: 6. Germline loops: CDR1 SEHNR, CDR2 FQNEAQ (reference sequence). CDR3 length equals 15 residues. The CDR3 bases are TGTGCCAGCAGCTTAAGGGTAGCGGGCAACAATGAGCAGTTCTTC. Its translation: CASSLRVAGNNEQFF.

The CDR3 spells CASSPNGTDTQYF. Written as DNA, the CDR3 is TGTGCCAGCAGTCCTAATGGCACAGATACGCAGTATTTT. The chain joins TRBV6-5 to TRBJ2-3, with D unresolved. Per germline, CDR1 MNHEY and CDR2 SVGAGI. Between the trimmed V and J ends, which lost 5 bases and 1 base, there was a span of 7 bases. The CDR3 has 13 residues.

The chain combines TRBV7-3 with TRBJ2-3; D possibly corresponds to TRBD1 (6 bases). The CDR3 runs to 14 residues. Germline values: CDR1 SGHTA, CDR2 FQGTGA. Trimming shortened V by 2 bases and J by 4 bases, and 10 bases separated the two germline ends. In DNA, the CDR3 is TGTGCCAGCAGCTTAGGACAGTTCTCAGATACGCAGTATTTT. Amino acid sequence: CASSLGQFSDTQYF.

This rearrangement joins TRBV15 to TRBJ2-2; 10 nucleotides align to TRBD2. Germline CDR1 and CDR2: LNHNV and YYDKDF (reference sequence). The CDR3 spans 15 residues. The V and J ends lost 6 bases and 7 bases, in that order; junction bases with no gene match: 8. For the CDR3, the DNA is TGTGCCACCAGAAAAGCGGGAGGGAGGATCGGGGAGCTGTTTTTT. It codes for CATRKAGGRIGELFF. Looking up the rest from reference TRBV15 and TRBJ2-2 gives the full variable domain: DAMVIQNPRYQVTQFGKPVTLSCSQTLNHNVMYWYQQKSSQAPKLLFHYYDKDFNNEADTPDNFQSRRPNTSFCFLDIRSPGLGDTAMYLCATRKAGGRIGELFFGEGSRLTVL.

The chain links TRBV19 to TRBJ1-5, with 7 bases matching TRBD1. Germline V gene lookup returns CDR1 LNHDA and CDR2 SQIVND (reference sequence). CDR3 length: 16 residues. In nucleotides, the CDR3 is TGTGCAGTTGCCTCCGACAGGGAATATAGCAATCAGCCCCAGCATTTT. It specifies CAVASDREYSNQPQHF. Based on the CDR3 plus reference TRBV19 and TRBJ1-5, the full variable domain is DGGITQSPKYLFRKEGQNVTLSCEQNLNHDAMYWYRQDPGQGLRLIYYSQIVNDFQKGDIAEGYSVSREKKESFPLTVTSAQKNPTAFYLCAVASDREYSNQPQHFGDGTRLSIL.

CDR3 bases: TGTGCCAGCAGCTTGCCAGACAGGAGACAGGTAGAAGCTTTCTTT. Amino acids: CASSLPDRRQVEAFF. The chain combines TRBV5-6 with TRBJ1-1; TRBD1 might be the D (6 bases). Trimming removed 1 base from V and 8 bases from J, with 18 bases in between. From germline, CDR1 is SGHDT and CDR2 YYEEEE. This CDR3 spans 15 amino acids.